These 8 T cell receptor beta chains were sequenced from one sample in a study of regulatory T cells in long-lasting Graves disease. The time point: persistent/refractory GD, antithyroid drugs over 5 years with positive TRAb. Following extraction of RNA from PBMCs, that RNA was used to make the TCR library. With iRepertoire HTBI primers and Arm-PCR of CDR3 regions, TCR beta libraries were built. Each CDR3 protein gets one entry after TCRdb re-called the multiplex PCR reads with MiXCR. Of roughly 700,000 distinct CDR3 sequences listed, roughly 30% are singletons. The specimen was peripheral blood mononuclear cells (PBMCs), collected when the disease was refractory, from a patient treated with antithyroid drugs. All receptors come from a female donor with Graves disease.

This CDR3 is CASSVGGRWAFF. CDR3 nucleotides: TGTGCCAGCAGTGTCGGGGGGCGTTGGGCTTTCTTT. The chain couples TRBV25-1 to TRBJ1-1, with D maybe TRBD1 (6 bases). With 4 bases removed from V and 11 bases from J, the gap between germline ends came to 14 bases. Germline CDR1 reads MGHDK; CDR2 reads SYGVNS. The CDR3 sequence is 12 residues long.

This clonotype was counted between two and nine times. This chain uses TRBV7-3 with TRBJ1-2; TRBD1 matches at 8 bases. J lost 8 bases, V lost 5 bases, and 10 bases had no gene match. Germline V lookup: CDR1 SGHTA, CDR2 FQGTGA. CDR3 length equals 14 residues. The DNA of the CDR3 is TGTGCCAGCAGCCTCGACAGGGGTCCGCAAGGCTACACCTTC. Protein sequence: CASSLDRGPQGYTF. Full variable domain (remainder filled in from reference TRBV7-3 and TRBJ1-2): GAGVSQTPSNKVTEKGKYVELRCDPISGHTALYWYRQSLGQGPEFLIYFQGTGAADDSGLPNDRFFAVRPEGSVSTLKIQRTERGDSAVYLCASSLDRGPQGYTFGSGTRLTVV.

The genes are TRBV2 and TRBJ2-1, with a possible D match to TRBD1 (5 bases). Germline CDR1 reads SNHLY; CDR2 reads FYNNEI. The CDR3 covers 14 residues. Between the trimmed V and J ends, which lost 9 bases and 1 base, there was a span of 13 bases. The chain's CDR3 is CASGAVESYNEQFF. For the CDR3, the DNA is TGTGCCAGTGGGGCTGTAGAGTCCTACAATGAGCAGTTCTTC.

J is TRBJ2-7 and V is TRBV20-1; a weak D match, TRBD2 (6 bases). Trimming removed 5 bases at V and 0 bases at J, with 17 bases between. Per the germline V gene, CDR1 is DFQATT and CDR2 is SNEGSKA (reference sequence). The CDR3 has 15 amino acids. The CDR3 protein is CSADSTSTSSYEQYF. As DNA, the CDR3 is TGCAGTGCTGATTCGACTAGTACGAGCTCCTACGAGCAGTACTTC.

Worth noting for this clonotype: The junction and the germline gene differ at one end; a read error may be behind it. The chain couples TRBV20-1 to TRBJ2-5; tentative D call: TRBD1 (6 bases). The CDR3 contains 13 residues. CDR1 and CDR2 (germline): DFQATT, SNEGSKA (reference sequence). This CDR3 is CSGRQGSQESQYF. CDR3 nucleotides: TGCAGTGGTCGTCAGGGGTCCCAAGAGTCCCAGTACTTC.

The gene calls are TRBV6-5 and TRBJ1-4; no clear D. CDR1 is MNHEY, CDR2 SVGAGI, per germline. Trimming cost V 0 bases and J 8 bases, with 10 bases left between them. This CDR3 comprises 14 residues. The CDR3 nucleotides read TGTGCCAGCAGTTACTCTATTCTGGGCGAAAAACTGTTTTTT. Translation: CASSYSILGEKLFF.

This clonotype was found a few times. In DNA, the CDR3 is TGCAGCGTTGAACCCCTTGGACAGGGTTCTTACGAGCAGTACTTC. This translates into CSVEPLGQGSYEQYF. The chain is built from TRBV29-1 and TRBJ2-7, with 8 bases fitting TRBD1. This CDR3 is built from 15 residues. The trim removed 2 bases at V and 4 bases at J, leaving 10 bases unmatched. In germline, CDR1 is SQVTM, CDR2 ANQGSEA.

This clonotype came up a few times. The chain uses TRBV7-9 and TRBJ2-1; TRBD2 aligns across 9 bases. The length of the CDR3 is 14 residues. Germline CDR1 reads SEHNR; CDR2 reads FQNEAQ (reference sequence). V shed 5 bases and J 3 bases; nucleotides not matched to a gene: 2. The CDR3 sequence is CASSQTSGYNEQFF. In DNA form, the CDR3 reads TGTGCCAGCAGCCAGACTAGCGGCTACAATGAGCAGTTCTTC.